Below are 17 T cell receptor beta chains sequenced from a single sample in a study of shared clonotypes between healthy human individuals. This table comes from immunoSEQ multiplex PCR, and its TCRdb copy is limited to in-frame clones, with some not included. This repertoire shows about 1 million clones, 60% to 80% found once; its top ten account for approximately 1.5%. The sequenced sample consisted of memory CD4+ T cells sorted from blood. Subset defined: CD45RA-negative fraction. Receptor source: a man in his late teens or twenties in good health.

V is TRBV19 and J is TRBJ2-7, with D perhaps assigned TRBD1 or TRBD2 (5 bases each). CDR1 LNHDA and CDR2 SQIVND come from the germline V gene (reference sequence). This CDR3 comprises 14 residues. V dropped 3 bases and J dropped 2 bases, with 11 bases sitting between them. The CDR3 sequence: CASSIQPGPYEQYF. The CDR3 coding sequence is TGTGCCAGTAGTATTCAACCGGGACCCTACGAGCAGTACTTC. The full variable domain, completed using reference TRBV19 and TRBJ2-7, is DGGITQSPKYLFRKEGQNVTLSCEQNLNHDAMYWYRQDPGQGLRLIYYSQIVNDFQKGDIAEGYSVSREKKESFPLTVTSAQKNPTAFYLCASSIQPGPYEQYFGPGTRLTVT.

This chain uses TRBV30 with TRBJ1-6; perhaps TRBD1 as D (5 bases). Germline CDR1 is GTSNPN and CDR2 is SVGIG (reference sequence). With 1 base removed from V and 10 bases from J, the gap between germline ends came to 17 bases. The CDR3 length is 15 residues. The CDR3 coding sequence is TGTGCCTGGAGTGGCTCACCGCAGGGTCAGTCACCCCTCCACTTT. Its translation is CAWSGSPQGQSPLHF.

CDR3 amino acids: CASSGPGTNTEAFF. The CDR3 nucleotides are TGTGCCAGCAGCGGACCGGGGACCAACACTGAAGCTTTCTTT. The gene calls are TRBV5-5 and TRBJ1-1, with TRBD1 as a possible D gene (5 bases). Trimming shortened V by 4 bases and J by 2 bases, and 12 bases separated the two germline ends. The CDR3 contains 14 residues. The germline CDR1 and CDR2 sequences are SGHKS and YYEKEE (reference sequence).

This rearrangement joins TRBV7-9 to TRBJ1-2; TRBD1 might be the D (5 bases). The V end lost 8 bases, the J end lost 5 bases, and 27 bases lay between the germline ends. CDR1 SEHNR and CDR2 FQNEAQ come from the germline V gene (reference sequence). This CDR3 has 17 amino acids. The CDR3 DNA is TGTGCCAGCGGGGGAACTTGGGAAGTTCAATCGCCTTATGGCTACACCTTC. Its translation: CASGGTWEVQSPYGYTF.

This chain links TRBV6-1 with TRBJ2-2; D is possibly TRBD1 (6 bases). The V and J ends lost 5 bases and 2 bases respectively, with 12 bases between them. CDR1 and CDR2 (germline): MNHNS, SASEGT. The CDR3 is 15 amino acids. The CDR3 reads CASSTRTANTGELFF. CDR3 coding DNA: TGTGCCAGCAGTACCCGGACAGCTAACACCGGGGAGCTGTTTTTT.

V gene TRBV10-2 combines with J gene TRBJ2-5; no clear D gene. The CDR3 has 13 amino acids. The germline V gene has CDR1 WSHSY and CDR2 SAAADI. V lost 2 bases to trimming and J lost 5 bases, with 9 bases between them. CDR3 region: CASSESGWETQYF. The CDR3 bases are TGCGCCAGCAGTGAGAGTGGGTGGGAGACCCAGTACTTC.

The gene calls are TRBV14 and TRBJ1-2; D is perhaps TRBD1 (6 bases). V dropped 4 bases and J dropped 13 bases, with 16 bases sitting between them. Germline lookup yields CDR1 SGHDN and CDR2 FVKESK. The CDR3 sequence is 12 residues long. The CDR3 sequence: CASSLKGGRSTF. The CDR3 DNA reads TGTGCCAGCAGCCTAAAGGGGGGGCGAAGCACCTTC.

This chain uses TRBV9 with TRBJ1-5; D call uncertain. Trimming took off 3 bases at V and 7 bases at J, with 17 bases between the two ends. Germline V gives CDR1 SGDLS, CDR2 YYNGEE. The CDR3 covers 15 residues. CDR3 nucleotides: TGTGCCAGCAGCGCCGAGGGCCAGCCCAGCCAGCCCCAGCATTTT. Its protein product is CASSAEGQPSQPQHF. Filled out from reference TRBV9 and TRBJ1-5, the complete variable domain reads DSGVTQTPKHLITATGQRVTLRCSPRSGDLSVYWYQQSLDQGLQFLIQYYNGEERAKGNILERFSAQQFPDLHSELNLSSLELGDSALYFCASSAEGQPSQPQHFGDGTRLSIL.

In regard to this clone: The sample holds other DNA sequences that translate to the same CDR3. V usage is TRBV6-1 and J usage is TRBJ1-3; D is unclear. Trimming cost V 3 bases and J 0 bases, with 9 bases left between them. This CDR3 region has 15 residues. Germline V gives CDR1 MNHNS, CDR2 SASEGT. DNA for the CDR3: TGTGCCAGCAGTGAGGGGAGGGCCTCTGGAAACACCATATATTTT. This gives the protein CASSEGRASGNTIYF.

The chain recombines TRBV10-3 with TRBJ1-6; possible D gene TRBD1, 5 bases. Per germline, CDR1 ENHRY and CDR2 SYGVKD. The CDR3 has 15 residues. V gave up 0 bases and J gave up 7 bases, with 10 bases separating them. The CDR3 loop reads CAISESDDSNSPLHF. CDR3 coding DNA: TGTGCCATCAGTGAGTCCGACGACAGCAATTCACCCCTCCACTTT.

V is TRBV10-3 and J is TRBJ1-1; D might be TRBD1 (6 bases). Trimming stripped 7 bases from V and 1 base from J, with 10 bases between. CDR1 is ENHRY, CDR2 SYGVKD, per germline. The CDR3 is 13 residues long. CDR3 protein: CAIKGGPNTEAFF. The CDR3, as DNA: TGTGCCATCAAGGGGGGCCCGAACACTGAAGCTTTCTTT.

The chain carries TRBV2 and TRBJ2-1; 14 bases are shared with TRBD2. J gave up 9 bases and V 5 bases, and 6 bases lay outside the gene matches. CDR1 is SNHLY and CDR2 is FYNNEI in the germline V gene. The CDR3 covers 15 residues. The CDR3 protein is CASSKGLAGVGEQFF. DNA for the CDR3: TGTGCCAGCAGTAAGGGACTAGCGGGAGTTGGTGAGCAGTTCTTC.

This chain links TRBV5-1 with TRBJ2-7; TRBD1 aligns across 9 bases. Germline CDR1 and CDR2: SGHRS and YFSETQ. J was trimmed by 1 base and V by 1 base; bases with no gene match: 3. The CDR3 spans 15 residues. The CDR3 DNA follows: TGCGCCAGCAGCTTGACAGGGGGCAAGTCCTACGAGCAGTACTTC. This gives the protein CASSLTGGKSYEQYF.

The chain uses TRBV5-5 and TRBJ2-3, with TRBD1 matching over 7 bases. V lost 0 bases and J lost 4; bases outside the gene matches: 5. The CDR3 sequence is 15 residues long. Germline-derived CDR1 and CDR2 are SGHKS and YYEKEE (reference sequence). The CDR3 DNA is TGTGCCAGCAGCTTGGGACAGGGTGCCCCAGATACGCAGTATTTT. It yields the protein CASSLGQGAPDTQYF.

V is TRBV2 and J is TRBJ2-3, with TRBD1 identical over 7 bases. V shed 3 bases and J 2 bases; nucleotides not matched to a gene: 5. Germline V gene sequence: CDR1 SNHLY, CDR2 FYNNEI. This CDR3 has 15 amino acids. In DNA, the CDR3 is TGTGCCAGCAGTGAGGACAGGCAAAACACAGATACGCAGTATTTT. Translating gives CASSEDRQNTDTQYF. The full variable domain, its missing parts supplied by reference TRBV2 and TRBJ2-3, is EPEVTQTPSHQVTQMGQEVILRCVPISNHLYFYWYRQILGQKVEFLVSFYNNEISEKSEIFDDQFSVERPDGSNFTLKIRSTKLEDSAMYFCASSEDRQNTDTQYFGPGTRLTVL.

The CDR3 sequence is CASSSSSGRSYEQYF. The CDR3 nucleotides are TGTGCCAGCAGCTCCTCTAGCGGGAGGTCCTACGAGCAGTACTTC. This sequence joins TRBV7-9 and TRBJ2-7, with TRBD2 matching over 11 bases. This CDR3 is built from 15 residues. CDR1 SEHNR and CDR2 FQNEAQ come from the germline V gene (reference sequence). V lost 4 bases and J lost 1; bases outside the gene matches: 3.

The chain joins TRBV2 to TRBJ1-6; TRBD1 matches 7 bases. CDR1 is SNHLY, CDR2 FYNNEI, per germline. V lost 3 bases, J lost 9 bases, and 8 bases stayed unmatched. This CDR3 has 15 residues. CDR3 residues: CASSEPTGLSSPLHF. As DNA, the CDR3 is TGTGCCAGCAGTGAGCCGACAGGGCTCAGTTCACCCCTCCACTTT.